The 7 T cell receptor beta chains listed next were all sequenced from one sample in a study of cytomegalovirus exposure and HLA in healthy donors. The PCR had 60 Vbeta and 13 Jbeta primers. Using immunoSEQ multiplex PCR, the repertoire was profiled, and TCRdb retains in-frame clones only, with some absent. Among 150,000 to 200,000 clones listed, roughly 80% were seen once. Sequencing input: PBMCs. These TCRs come from a man aged 35-49 years in good health and CMV-seronegative.

In DNA form, the CDR3 reads TGTGCCAGCAGCGCCCTCCAGGGCTCTGAAGCTTTCTTT. Translated, it gives CASSALQGSEAFF. The chain recombines TRBV5-5 with TRBJ1-1; a weak D match, TRBD1 (5 bases). CDR1 and CDR2 from the germline V gene are SGHKS and YYEKEE (reference sequence). This CDR3 spans 13 amino acids. Trimming took 4 bases from V and 6 from J, leaving 13 bases between them.

This clone has only one observation. The genes are TRBV28 and TRBJ2-7, with D possibly matching TRBD2 (5 bases). CDR3 length: 13 amino acids. In germline, CDR1 is MDHEN, CDR2 SYDVKM. Trimming cost V 2 bases and J 2 bases, with 7 bases left between them. The CDR3 loop reads CASSLDGTYEQYF. The DNA of the CDR3 is TGTGCCAGCAGTTTAGACGGGACCTACGAGCAGTACTTC.

V and J are TRBV6-5 and TRBJ2-7; D may be TRBD1 (6 bases). CDR1 is MNHEY, CDR2 SVGAGI, per germline. The CDR3 is made up of 13 amino acids. V lost 0 bases and J lost 6, with 9 bases in between. CDR3 in amino acids: CASSYSRTAEQYF. In nucleotides, the CDR3 is TGTGCCAGCAGTTACTCAAGGACAGCCGAGCAGTACTTC.

This clone was picked up one time. The CDR3: CASSRIEGRVNEQFF. The CDR3 DNA follows: TGTGCCAGCAGCCGGATCGAGGGTCGAGTCAATGAGCAGTTCTTC. The chain couples TRBV11-2 to TRBJ2-1, with D maybe TRBD2 (5 bases). The V gene lost 5 bases and the J gene lost 6 bases, with 17 bases spanning the gap. The CDR3 has 15 amino acids. The germline gives CDR1 SGHAT, CDR2 FQNNGV.

This clone was seen more than once but under ten times. The V gene is TRBV28, the J gene TRBJ1-2; 8 bases are shared with TRBD1. The CDR3 is 12 amino acids. Trimming cost V 5 bases and J 7 bases; bases outside gene matches: 3. The germline V gene encodes CDR1 MDHEN and CDR2 SYDVKM. The CDR3 DNA reads TGTGCCAGCAGTCTCGGACAGGGTGGCTACACCTTC. This sequence encodes CASSLGQGGYTF.

V and J are TRBV28 and TRBJ2-3, with TRBD2 matching 8 bases. CDR1 and CDR2 (germline): MDHEN, SYDVKM. CDR3 length equals 14 residues. V was clipped by 4 bases and J by 6 bases; unmatched bases: 6. The CDR3 nucleotides are TGTGCCAGCAGTTACTGGCGGGGGGTGGATACGCAGTATTTT. Its protein product is CASSYWRGVDTQYF. The whole variable domain, filled in from reference TRBV28 and TRBJ2-3, reads DVKVTQSSRYLVKRTGEKVFLECVQDMDHENMFWYRQDPGLGLRLIYFSYDVKMKEKGDIPEGYSVSREKKERFSLILESASTNQTSMYLCASSYWRGVDTQYFGPGTRLTVL.

The CDR3 coding sequence is TGTGCCAGCAGCCGACAGGGGACAGGGGTCTCCGCTGAAGCTTTCTTT. Translation: CASSRQGTGVSAEAFF. The chain combines TRBV14 with TRBJ1-1, with TRBD1 matching over 10 bases. Germline CDR1 is SGHDN and CDR2 is FVKESK. The CDR3 covers 16 residues. V gave up 4 bases and J gave up 6 bases; unmatched junction bases: 11.